The 24 T cell receptor beta chains below all came from one sample that was sequenced in a study of cytomegalovirus exposure and HLA in healthy donors. Amplification used 60 Vbeta primers and 13 Jbeta primers. Method: immunoSEQ multiplex PCR; TCRdb's copy keeps in-frame clones and lacks some. The data hold 210,000 or so clones, with 70% to 90% observed a single time. Sequenced material: PBMCs. Receptors were obtained from a girl aged 2 to 10 in good health and CMV-seronegative.

The CDR3 DNA sequence: TGCAGCGTTGGGGCCGGGAACAGGGGGCGCCTCGAGCAGTACTTC. Translated, it gives CSVGAGNRGRLEQYF. The gene calls are TRBV29-1 and TRBJ2-7, with 9 bases aligning to TRBD1. J gave up 6 bases and V 4 bases, and 13 bases lay outside the gene matches. The CDR3 covers 15 residues. The germline gives CDR1 SQVTM, CDR2 ANQGSEA.

For this clone: Within the sample, other DNA sequences also encode this same CDR3. V is TRBV5-5 and J is TRBJ1-5; TRBD1 is a possible D gene (5 bases). This CDR3 region has 13 residues. Germline V gene sequence: CDR1 SGHKS, CDR2 YYEKEE (reference sequence). V lost 0 bases, J lost 6 bases, and 7 bases lay in between. Here the CDR3 DNA reads TGTGCCAGCAGCTTGGGGGGCGGTCAGCCCCAGCATTTT. It translates to CASSLGGGQPQHF.

This rearrangement joins TRBV2 to TRBJ2-5, with 13 bases fitting TRBD2. V shed 5 bases and J 5 bases; nucleotides not matched to a gene: 11. This CDR3 contains 17 residues. The germline V gene encodes CDR1 SNHLY and CDR2 FYNNEI. The CDR3 region is CASSKVTSGRGGETQYF. The DNA of the CDR3 is TGTGCCAGCAGTAAAGTAACTAGCGGGAGGGGAGGGGAGACCCAGTACTTC.

The CDR3 DNA is TGCGCCAGCAGTGACCACAGGGGTGATCAGCCCCAGCATTTT. As protein: CASSDHRGDQPQHF. The chain couples TRBV10-2 to TRBJ1-5; 7 nucleotides agree with TRBD1. The V and J ends lost 3 bases and 5 bases, in that order; junction bases with no gene match: 4. The CDR3 is 14 amino acids. Per germline, CDR1 WSHSY and CDR2 SAAADI.

This chain connects TRBV10-3 to TRBJ2-1; 8 nucleotides align to TRBD2. Germline V CDR1 and CDR2: ENHRY, SYGVKD. The junction had 16 bases not matched to a gene; V was cut back by 3 bases and J by 9 bases. This CDR3 is 17 amino acids long. The CDR3 loop reads CAISDAAGGLTTSEQFF. DNA for the CDR3: TGTGCCATCAGTGACGCTGCGGGGGGCCTTACAACTAGTGAGCAGTTCTTC.

The V call is TRBV7-9, the J call TRBJ2-5; D gene unclear. The CDR3 has 13 amino acids. Germline lookup yields CDR1 SEHNR and CDR2 FQNEAQ (reference sequence). Trimming shortened V by 5 bases and J by 3 bases, and 10 bases separated the two germline ends. The CDR3 DNA reads as TGTGCCAGCAGCATGACTCGAAAAGAGACCCAGTACTTC. Amino acid sequence: CASSMTRKETQYF. Supplemented by reference TRBV7-9 and TRBJ2-5, the full variable domain reads DTGVSQNPRHKITKRGQNVTFRCDPISEHNRLYWYRQTLGQGPEFLTYFQNEAQLEKSRLLSDRFSAERPKGSFSTLEIQRTEQGDSAMYLCASSMTRKETQYFGPGTRLLVL.

J is TRBJ2-5 and V is TRBV2; 12 bases agree with TRBD1. The DNA end lines up better with TRBJ2-7; the J call may be wrong. The CDR3 has 15 amino acids. The V gene's germline CDR1 is SNHLY and CDR2 FYNNEI. CDR3 nucleotides: TGTGCCAGCAGTTCTTTCGGGACAGGGGGCAACGAGCAGTACTTC. Residues: CASSSFGTGGNEQYF.

The chain uses TRBV10-3 and TRBJ1-1; 9 nucleotides match TRBD1. The germline CDR1 and CDR2 sequences are ENHRY and SYGVKD. The V segment lost 6 bases and the J segment 5 bases; nucleotides outside the gene matches: 10. This CDR3 has 15 amino acids. The CDR3: CAISPSGTGKTEAFF. CDR3 DNA sequence: TGTGCCATCAGCCCATCCGGGACAGGGAAAACTGAAGCTTTCTTT.

This chain links TRBV25-1 with TRBJ1-2, with unresolved D. Germline values: CDR1 MGHDK, CDR2 SYGVNS. With 8 bases removed from V and 8 bases from J, the gap between germline ends came to 21 bases. This CDR3 spans 14 amino acids. Here the CDR3 reads CASSNPDGVGGYTF. CDR3 sequence (DNA): TGTGCCAGCTCTAACCCGGACGGGGTTGGGGGCTACACCTTC.

The V and J genes are TRBV7-2 and TRBJ2-3, with 12 nucleotides matching TRBD2. CDR3 length: 16 amino acids. After removal of 5 bases from V and 3 bases from J, the junction contained 6 bases not matched to a gene. CDR1 is SGHTA, CDR2 FQGNSA, per germline. CDR3 coding DNA: TGTGCCAGCAGCCTGCGGACTAGCGGGGTAACAGATACGCAGTATTTT. This codes for CASSLRTSGVTDTQYF.

This clone was found a few times. The rearrangement joins TRBV2 to TRBJ1-1; D unresolved. The V and J ends lost 2 bases and 7 bases respectively, with 8 bases between them. CDR1 is SNHLY, CDR2 FYNNEI, per germline. The CDR3 covers 12 residues. In DNA, the CDR3 is TGTGCCAGCAGTGAAATATGGCATGAAGCTTTCTTT. It translates to CASSEIWHEAFF. Together with reference TRBV2 and TRBJ1-1, the CDR3 gives the full variable domain: EPEVTQTPSHQVTQMGQEVILRCVPISNHLYFYWYRQILGQKVEFLVSFYNNEISEKSEIFDDQFSVERPDGSNFTLKIRSTKLEDSAMYFCASSEIWHEAFFGQGTRLTVV.

The rearrangement links TRBV5-1 to TRBJ2-3; a possible D gene is TRBD2 (7 bases). V was pared by 0 bases and J by 10 bases, with 12 bases between. This CDR3 has 13 residues. The V gene's germline CDR1 is SGHRS and CDR2 YFSETQ. The DNA of the CDR3 is TGCGCCAGCAGCTTGGCCGAGGGGGGGGCGCAGTATTTT. Protein: CASSLAEGGAQYF.

This chain links TRBV5-1 with TRBJ2-3, with 12 bases lining up with TRBD2. The CDR3 covers 17 residues. From germline, CDR1 is SGHRS and CDR2 YFSETQ. Germline trimming cut 7 bases from V and 1 base from J; bases unmatched to any gene: 10. CDR3 coding DNA: TGCGCCAGCCGACTAGCGGGAGCTTTACCCGGCACAGATACGCAGTATTTT. Amino acids: CASRLAGALPGTDTQYF.

DNA for the CDR3: TGTGCCAGCAGTACCTTAGCGGGAGTGTCCTACGAGCAGTACTTC. Translated: CASSTLAGVSYEQYF. The chain recombines TRBV6-5 with TRBJ2-7; 9 bases are a match to TRBD2. The germline V gene has CDR1 MNHEY and CDR2 SVGAGI. The CDR3 is made up of 15 amino acids. V shed 5 bases and J 1 base; nucleotides not matched to a gene: 6.

The rearrangement joins TRBV7-3 to TRBJ2-3; 10 bases align to TRBD2. The V gene end was trimmed by 6 bases and the J gene end by 3 bases; junction bases not matched to a gene: 3. The germline gives CDR1 SGHTA, CDR2 FQGTGA. The CDR3 has 14 amino acids. CDR3 nucleotides: TGTGCCAGCAGTTCTAGCGGGAGAACAGATACGCAGTATTTT. As protein: CASSSSGRTDTQYF.

This clone has only a few counts. This chain uses TRBV4-2 with TRBJ2-7; no reliable D call. The CDR3 consists of 13 residues. V was clipped by 1 base and J by 4 bases, with 8 bases between them. Germline loops: CDR1 LGHNA, CDR2 YNFKEQ. Written as DNA, the CDR3 is TGTGCCAGCAGCCAAGGTGCGACTTACGAGCAGTACTTC. This translates into CASSQGATYEQYF.

This clone was recorded a few times. This chain joins TRBV10-1 and TRBJ1-1; TRBD1 agrees at 8 bases. The CDR3 extends over 16 amino acids. Germline V lookup: CDR1 WNHNN, CDR2 SYGVQD (reference sequence). After removal of 5 bases from V and 3 bases from J, the junction contained 11 bases not matched to a gene. This CDR3 is CASSIIGTGPDTEAFF. The DNA for the CDR3 is TGCGCCAGCAGTATAATCGGGACAGGCCCCGACACTGAAGCTTTCTTT.

This rearrangement joins TRBV27 to TRBJ2-7, with 8 bases that match TRBD1. CDR1 is MNHEY and CDR2 is SMNVEV in the germline V gene (reference sequence). The CDR3 runs 14 residues. V was clipped by 5 bases and J by 6 bases; unmatched bases: 9. CDR3 bases: TGTGCCAGCAGTCGGGGACAGGCCCTCGGCGAGCAGTACTTC. Its protein product is CASSRGQALGEQYF.

The V call is TRBV15, the J call TRBJ1-5; D is uncertain. There are 14 residues in the CDR3. V was trimmed by 0 bases and J by 3 bases, leaving 6 bases between them. Germline loops: CDR1 LNHNV, CDR2 YYDKDF (reference sequence). The CDR3 here is CATSRDPSNQPQHF. In DNA, the CDR3 is TGTGCCACCAGCAGAGATCCATCCAATCAGCCCCAGCATTTT. Full variable domain (outside the CDR3, taken from reference TRBV15 and TRBJ1-5): DAMVIQNPRYQVTQFGKPVTLSCSQTLNHNVMYWYQQKSSQAPKLLFHYYDKDFNNEADTPDNFQSRRPNTSFCFLDIRSPGLGDTAMYLCATSRDPSNQPQHFGDGTRLSIL.

This clone was found a few times. CDR3 nucleotides: TGTGCCATCAGGGGCGCCTATCCCACAGATACGCAGTATTTT. Translated, it gives CAIRGAYPTDTQYF. This chain connects TRBV10-3 to TRBJ2-3, with unresolved D. CDR3 length: 14 amino acids. Trimming removed 6 bases from V and 2 bases from J, with 12 bases in between. Germline-derived CDR1 and CDR2 are ENHRY and SYGVKD.

A single count supports this clone. This chain joins TRBV5-1 and TRBJ2-5, with 9 bases matching TRBD2. The CDR3 is made up of 17 amino acids. Germline V gene data show CDR1 as SGHRS and CDR2 as YFSETQ. V lost 2 bases to trimming and J lost 4 bases; unmatched junction nucleotides: 12. CDR3 residues: CASSFASGKGLRETQYF. CDR3 coding DNA: TGCGCCAGCAGCTTTGCTAGCGGGAAGGGGTTAAGAGAGACCCAGTACTTC.

This clone was seen just once. This rearrangement joins TRBV2 to TRBJ2-5, with 16 bases that match TRBD2. The J segment lost 5 bases and the V segment lost 8 bases, leaving 2 bases of the junction unmatched. Germline V gives CDR1 SNHLY, CDR2 FYNNEI. This CDR3 region has 14 residues. CDR3 nucleotide sequence: TGTGCCAGCGGGACTAGCGGGGGGGTTGAGACCCAGTACTTC. This encodes CASGTSGGVETQYF.

On this clone itself: Relative to the germline gene, one junction end is altered; a read error may explain this. The V and J genes are TRBV7-9 and TRBJ1-1; D ambiguous. Germline V gives CDR1 SEHNR, CDR2 FQNEAQ (reference sequence). The CDR3 extends over 12 amino acids. CDR3 sequence (DNA): TGTTCCAGCAGTTTTTACGAGACTGAAGCTTTCTTT. This encodes CSSSFYETEAFF.

J is TRBJ1-4 and V is TRBV5-1, with D possibly TRBD1 on 6 matching bases. The CDR3 loop spans 13 amino acids. The germline V gene has CDR1 SGHRS and CDR2 YFSETQ. The V end was cut by 7 bases, the J end by 7 bases, with 14 bases between. CDR3 residues: CASSPGVSEKLFF. In DNA form, the CDR3 reads TGCGCCAGCTCCCCAGGGGTTTCTGAAAAACTGTTTTTT. Looking up the rest from reference TRBV5-1 and TRBJ1-4 gives the full variable domain: KAGVTQTPRYLIKTRGQQVTLSCSPISGHRSVSWYQQTPGQGLQFLFEYFSETQRNKGNFPGRFSGRQFSNSRSEMNVSTLELGDSALYLCASSPGVSEKLFFGSGTQLSVL.